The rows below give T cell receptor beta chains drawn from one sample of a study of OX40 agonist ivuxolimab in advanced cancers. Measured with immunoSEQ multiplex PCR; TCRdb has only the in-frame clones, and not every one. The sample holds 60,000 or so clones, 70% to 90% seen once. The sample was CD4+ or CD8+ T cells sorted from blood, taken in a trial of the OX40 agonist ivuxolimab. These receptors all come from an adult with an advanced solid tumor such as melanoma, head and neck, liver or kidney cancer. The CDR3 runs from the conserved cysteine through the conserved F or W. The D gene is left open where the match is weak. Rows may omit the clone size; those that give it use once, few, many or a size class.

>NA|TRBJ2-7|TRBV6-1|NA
TGTGCCAGCAAAAGGGGATCTCTTTTCCCCTACGAGCAGTACTTC
CASKRGSLFPYEQYF
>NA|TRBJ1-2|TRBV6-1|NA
TGTGCCAGCAGTGAGGGCATAGAGGATGGCTACACCTTC
CASSEGIEDGYTF
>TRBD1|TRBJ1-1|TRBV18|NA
TGTGCCAGCTCACTCGGACAGGGGAACACTGAAGCTTTCTTT
CASSLGQGNTEAFF
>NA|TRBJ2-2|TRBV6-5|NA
TGTGCCAGCAGCCGGACGAAGAGGAATCCCGGGGAGCTGTTTTTT
CASSRTKRNPGELFF
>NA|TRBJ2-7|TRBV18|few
TGTGCCAGCTCACCAAAGTCAATCGGCTACGAGCAGTACTTC
CASSPKSIGYEQYF
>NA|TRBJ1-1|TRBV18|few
TGTGCCAGCTCGACGGGCACAGATTCCGCTGAAGCTTTCTTT
CASSTGTDSAEAFF
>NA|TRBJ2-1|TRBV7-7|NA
TGTGCTAGCAGCTTGGGGACTTCCTACAATGAGCAGTTCTTC
CASSLGTSYNEQFF
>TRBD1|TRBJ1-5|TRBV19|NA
TGTGCCACCGCACAGGGGGCTCAACAGCCCCAGCATTTT
CATAQGAQQPQHF
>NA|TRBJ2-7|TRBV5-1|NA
TGCGCCAGCAGCAAGTCAGGCCACGAGCAGTACTTC
CASSKSGHEQYF
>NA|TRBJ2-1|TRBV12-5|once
TGTGCTAGTGGTTTGGACCCGGGGCTCTACAATGAGCAGTTCTTC
CASGLDPGLYNEQFF
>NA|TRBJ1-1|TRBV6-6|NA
TGTGCCAGCAGTTATGCTGGCCCGAACACTGAAGCTTTCTTT
CASSYAGPNTEAFF
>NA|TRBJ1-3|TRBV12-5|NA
TGTGCTAGTGGTTTAAGGGGAATGGTGGGGGCAGAAGGAAACACCATATATTTT
CASGLRGMVGAEGNTIYF
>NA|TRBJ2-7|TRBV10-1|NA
TGCGCCAGCAGTGCGAATCGGGTGGGGGAGCAGTACTTC
CASSANRVGEQYF
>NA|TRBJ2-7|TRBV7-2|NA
TGTGCCAGCAGCTTAGCGGGACGGTCCTACGAGCAGTACTTC
CASSLAGRSYEQYF
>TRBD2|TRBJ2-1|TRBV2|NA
TGTGCCAGCAGCGGGACTAGCGGGGGGTCCTACAATGAGCAGTTCTTC
CASSGTSGGSYNEQFF
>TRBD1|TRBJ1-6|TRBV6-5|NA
TGTGCCAGCAGAGGGACAGCCCTGGGGATTTCACCCCTCCACTTT
CASRGTALGISPLHF
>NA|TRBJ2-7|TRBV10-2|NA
TGCGCCAGCAGCGGGGTTTCTGAGCAGTACTTC
CASSGVSEQYF
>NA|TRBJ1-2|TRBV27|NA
TGTGCCAGCAGTTCGCGGCGGAGTGGCTACACCTTC
CASSSRRSGYTF
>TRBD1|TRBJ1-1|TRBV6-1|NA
TGTGCCAGCAGGATGGACAGGGGGGTTCCCACTGAAGCTTTCTTT
CASRMDRGVPTEAFF
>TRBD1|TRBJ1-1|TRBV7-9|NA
TGTGCCAGCAGCCCCCGACAGGGACCGAACACTGAAGCTTTCTTT
CASSPRQGPNTEAFF
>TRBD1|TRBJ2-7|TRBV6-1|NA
TGTGCCAGCAGTGAAGGGACAGGTACCTACGAGCAGTACTTC
CASSEGTGTYEQYF
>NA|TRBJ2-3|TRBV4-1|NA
TGCGCCAGCAGCCAAGACCGAGAGAAGACAGGGAGGGTAGATACGCAGTATTTT
CASSQDREKTGRVDTQYF
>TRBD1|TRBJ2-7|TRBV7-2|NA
TGTGCCAGCAGCTCCCCCCGTGGGCAGGGGGCGGTTAACGAGCAGTACTTC
CASSSPRGQGAVNEQYF
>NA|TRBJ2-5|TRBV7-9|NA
TGTGCCAGCAGCCAATTATCGACCTCCGTGGAGACCCAGTACTTC
CASSQLSTSVETQYF
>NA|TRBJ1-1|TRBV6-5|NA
TGTGCCAGCAGTTACTCGGCCGGAATGAACACTGAAGCTTTCTTT
CASSYSAGMNTEAFF
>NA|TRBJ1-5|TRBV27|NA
TGTGCCAGCAGTTCCCAGGGGATCGGGCAGCCCCAGCATTTT
CASSSQGIGQPQHF
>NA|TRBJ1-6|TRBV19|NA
TGTGCCAGTAGTAACGTGGTGGTGACTTCACCCCTCCACTTT
CASSNVVVTSPLHF
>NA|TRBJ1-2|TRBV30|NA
TGTGCCTGGACTCAGGGATTGAATGGCTACACCTTC
CAWTQGLNGYTF
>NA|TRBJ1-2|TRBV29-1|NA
TGCAGCGTTGAAGATAGGGGGAGTGGGTATGGCTACACCTTC
CSVEDRGSGYGYTF
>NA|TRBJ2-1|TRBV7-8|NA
TGTGCCAGCAGCTTAAATTCCCCCGTACGGTTCTTC
CASSLNSPVRFF
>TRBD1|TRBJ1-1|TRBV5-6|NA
TGTGCCAGCAGCATCCGGCACAGGGGAGGGGGGACTGAAGCTTTCTTT
CASSIRHRGGGTEAFF
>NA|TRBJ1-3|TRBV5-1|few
TGCGCCAGCAGGGACGCAAGCTCTGGAAACACCATATATTTT
CASRDASSGNTIYF
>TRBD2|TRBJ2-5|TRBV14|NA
TGTGCCAGCAGCCAAAGCCTAGCGGGGGGGAGAGGAGAGACCCAGTACTTC
CASSQSLAGGRGETQYF
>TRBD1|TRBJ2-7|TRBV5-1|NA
TGCGCCAGCAGCCCAAGGACAGGGGGCTCCTACGAGCAGTACTTC
CASSPRTGGSYEQYF
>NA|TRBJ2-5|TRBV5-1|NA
TGCGCCAGCAGCTTTGGACATTTAGAGACCCAGTACTTC
CASSFGHLETQYF
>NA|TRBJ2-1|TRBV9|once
TGTGCCAGCAGCCCTCGCAGCGGAAGCTCCTACAATGAGCAGTTCTTC
CASSPRSGSSYNEQFF
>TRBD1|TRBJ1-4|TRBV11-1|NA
TGTGCCAGCAGCGACCGGGACAGGGGACCGGATGAAAAACTGTTTTTT
CASSDRDRGPDEKLFF
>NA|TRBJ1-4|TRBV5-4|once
TGTGCCAGCAGCTCGGACTTTGATAATGAAAAACTGTTTTTT
CASSSDFDNEKLFF
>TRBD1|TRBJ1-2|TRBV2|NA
TGTGCCAGCAGTGGAACCGGACAGGGGGCGCTGGGCTACACCTTC
CASSGTGQGALGYTF
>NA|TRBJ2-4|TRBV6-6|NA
TGTGCCAGCAGTTACTCTATTGGGTGGGACATTCAGTACTTC
CASSYSIGWDIQYF
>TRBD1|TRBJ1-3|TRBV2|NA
TGTGCCAGCAGTGAAGCAAATTTCGGCAGGGGGCTTGGAAACACCATATATTTT
CASSEANFGRGLGNTIYF
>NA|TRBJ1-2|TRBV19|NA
TGTGCCAGTAGACAGAACTATGGCTACACCTTC
CASRQNYGYTF
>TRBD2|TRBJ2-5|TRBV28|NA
TGTGCCAGCAGGGTGGGGCTAGCGGCCGTGCACCAAGAGACCCAGTACTTC
CASRVGLAAVHQETQYF
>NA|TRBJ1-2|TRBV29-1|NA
TGCAGCTTCCGACCTACTAACTATGGCTACACCTTC
CSFRPTNYGYTF
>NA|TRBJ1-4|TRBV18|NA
TGTGCCAGCTCACCACCGGAAAGCACCAATGAAAAACTGTTTTTT
CASSPPESTNEKLFF
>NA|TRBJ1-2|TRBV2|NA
TGTGCCAGCAGTGCAGAGTTCTCCTATGGCTACACCTTC
CASSAEFSYGYTF
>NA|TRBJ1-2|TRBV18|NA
TGTGCCAGCACCCTAATCAGCCAGGGAGCCGATTATGGCTACACCTTC
CASTLISQGADYGYTF